These T cell receptor beta chains were read from a single sample in a study of T-cell reconstitution after alpha-beta-depleted transplantation in children. Using its own MiXCR run on the PCR reads, TCRdb lists one record per CDR3 protein. The sample holds hundreds of thousands of distinct CDR3 sequences, 8% to 9.5% seen once. The sample here was PBMCs from the stem cell graft donor, taken from the stem cell graft. The receptors derive from a human donor who donated a stem cell graft to a child with acute lymphoblastic leukemia. The CDR3 runs from the conserved cysteine through the conserved F or W.

V	J	CDR3
TRBV7-3	TRBJ1-6	CASSLLLRGGALDNSPLHF
TRBV24-1	TRBJ2-1	CATSHSWGRDNEQFF
TRBV7-9	TRBJ1-1	CASSPSYSTEAFF
TRBV20-1	TRBJ1-2	CSARTRGQGAGGYTF
TRBV20-1	TRBJ1-1	CSAKTQLSSTEAFF
TRBV5-1	TRBJ2-3	CASRDALSLADTQYF
TRBV12-3/TRBV12-4	TRBJ1-1	CASSRGQGGTEAFF
TRBV5-1	TRBJ1-4	CASTPGTLNEKLFF
TRBV12-3/TRBV12-4	TRBJ2-5	CASRTGTQAETQYF
TRBV6-5	TRBJ2-3	CGSGGAVDTQYF
TRBV6-2/TRBV6-3	TRBJ2-2	CASSYSDRDTGELFF
TRBV6-1	TRBJ1-3	CASRRDRSSGNTIYF
TRBV5-1	TRBJ2-5	CASSLWRSPGETQYF
TRBV6-1	TRBJ1-1	CASSGGTGETEAFF
TRBV20-1	TRBJ2-5	CSAIIGTSGGPFQETQYF
TRBV29-1	TRBJ1-2	CSVDGGVLANYGYTF
TRBV20-1	TRBJ1-6	CSANRRDRGLRDNSPLHF
TRBV10-1	TRBJ2-3	CASSRGLSTDTQYF
TRBV5-5	TRBJ1-4	CASSLPGAFNEKLFF
TRBV30	TRBJ1-1	CAWSIGSPEAFF
TRBV5-5	TRBJ1-5	CASSRAATLNQPQHF
TRBV5-1	TRBJ2-5	CASSRGRVETQYF
TRBV30	TRBJ2-7	CAWRSRGEQYF
TRBV2	TRBJ2-5	CAGRQGGRETQYF
TRBV5-1	TRBJ2-2	CASSVGLNTGELFF
TRBV9	TRBJ2-5	CASSVSGEETQYF
TRBV5-1	TRBJ1-4	CASSLLGGGHEKLFF
TRBV7-9	TRBJ1-5	CASSYEQGAGNQPQHF
TRBV2	TRBJ1-1	CASGERGGTTEAFF
TRBV15	TRBJ1-1	CATSKERATEAFF
TRBV5-1	TRBJ2-5	CASRGSGQETQYF
TRBV11-2	TRBJ1-5	CASSLAMGGNQPQHF
TRBV6-5	TRBJ1-3	CASSYSVRGTGNTIYF
TRBV2	TRBJ2-7	CASSEWQDYEQYF
TRBV27	TRBJ2-2	CASSLWPASNTGELFF
TRBV20-1	TRBJ2-5	CSARTGGSETQYF
TRBV27	TRBJ1-1	CASSLGTAHGGNTEAFF
TRBV29-1	TRBJ1-5	CSVESRDGQPQHF
TRBV12-3/TRBV12-4	TRBJ2-7	CASSSGLQSGEQYF
TRBV7-2	TRBJ2-7	CASSLATRLYSYEQYF
TRBV5-1	TRBJ2-7	CASSLAGAGPVVYEQYF
TRBV10-3	TRBJ2-2	CAIPDGNTGELFF
TRBV29-1	TRBJ1-1	CSARDRGNTEPFF
TRBV12-3/TRBV12-4	TRBJ2-7	CASSTGVSDEQYF
TRBV6-1	TRBJ1-5	CASSLKVRPQHF
TRBV7-9	TRBJ2-3	CASSQGLAPSTDTQYF
TRBV7-8	TRBJ2-5	CASSLRRGGRETQYF
TRBV24-1	TRBJ2-5	CATSDPTGAGGPETQYF
TRBV25-1	TRBJ2-1	CASSGQMVEQFF
TRBV5-5	TRBJ2-1	CATRRAENYNEQFF
TRBV5-1	TRBJ2-1	CASSFRRMYNEQFF
TRBV20-1	TRBJ1-1	CSATRGENRRRTEAFF
TRBV5-1	TRBJ1-2	CASSGGGPVGEDGYTF
TRBV11-2	TRBJ1-1	CASSSTPNTEAFF